The rows below give T cell receptor beta chains drawn from one sample of a study of sequential checkpoint blockade in melanoma. Profiling relied on immunoSEQ multiplex PCR, and the TCRdb table lists in-frame clones only, not all of them. Of about 2,200 clones detected, approximately 61% appear once; the ten largest clones hold roughly 15%. The sample here was CD8+ T cells sorted from blood (inferred from file names), taken from a patient given nivolumab and ipilimumab in sequence. The receptors come from a human patient with melanoma. Some clones in this sample may be carry-over from other donors' samples. CDR3s include the opening cysteine and the closing phenylalanine or tryptophan. A D gene is named only where the DNA matches it firmly. Not every row has a clone size; where given, it reads once, few, many or a size class.

cdr3_aa: CASSAGQNTEAFF; cdr3_nt: TGTGCCAGCAGCGCGGGACAGAACACTGAAGCTTTCTTT; j_call: TRBJ1-1; d_call: .; clone_size: .; v_call: TRBV9
cdr3_aa: CASSRGGVYQPQHF; cdr3_nt: TGCGCCAGCAGCCGCGGAGGGGTTTATCAGCCCCAGCATTTT; j_call: TRBJ1-5; d_call: .; clone_size: .; v_call: TRBV4-1
cdr3_aa: CASSLSGFNQPQHF; cdr3_nt: TGTGCCAGCAGCTTATCAGGGTTCAATCAGCCCCAGCATTTT; j_call: TRBJ1-5; d_call: .; clone_size: .; v_call: TRBV13
cdr3_aa: CASSQQGPEEAFF; cdr3_nt: TGTGCCAGCAGCCAGCAGGGGCCCGAGGAAGCTTTCTTT; j_call: TRBJ1-1; d_call: .; clone_size: once; v_call: TRBV7-9
cdr3_aa: CASTEGHNSGNTIYF; cdr3_nt: TGTGCCAGCACCGAGGGACACAACTCTGGAAACACCATATATTTT; j_call: TRBJ1-3; d_call: .; clone_size: large; v_call: TRBV6-5
cdr3_aa: CASSLAVQGFGSPLHF; cdr3_nt: TGTGCCAGCAGCTTAGCGGTACAGGGCTTCGGGTCACCCCTCCACTTT; j_call: TRBJ1-6; d_call: .; clone_size: .; v_call: TRBV7-8
cdr3_aa: CASSWYSGTGRREQYF; cdr3_nt: TGTGCCAGCAGTTGGTACTCCGGGACAGGGAGGCGCGAGCAGTACTTC; j_call: TRBJ2-7; d_call: TRBD1; clone_size: .; v_call: TRBV6-6
cdr3_aa: CASSLRQQGALEKLFF; cdr3_nt: TGCGCCAGCAGCTTACGACAGCAGGGGGCATTAGAAAAACTGTTTTTT; j_call: TRBJ1-4; d_call: TRBD1; clone_size: .; v_call: TRBV5-1
cdr3_aa: CASSDGAGGTDTQYF; cdr3_nt: TGTGCCAGCAGTGACGGCGCGGGAGGCACAGATACGCAGTATTTT; j_call: TRBJ2-3; d_call: TRBD2; clone_size: .; v_call: TRBV6-4
cdr3_aa: CATSLLNSPLHF; cdr3_nt: TGTGCCACCAGCTTACTTAATTCACCCCTCCACTTT; j_call: TRBJ1-6; d_call: .; clone_size: few; v_call: TRBV15
cdr3_aa: CASSRTVSSEQYF; cdr3_nt: TGTGCCAGCAGCCGAACAGTTTCTTCCGAGCAGTACTTC; j_call: TRBJ2-7; d_call: .; clone_size: few; v_call: TRBV7-2
cdr3_aa: CASSFEGQTVSYEQYF; cdr3_nt: TGTGCCAGCAGCTTCGAGGGACAGACTGTCTCCTACGAGCAGTACTTC; j_call: TRBJ2-7; d_call: TRBD1; clone_size: .; v_call: TRBV7-2
cdr3_aa: CASSLSPTGNYGYTF; cdr3_nt: TGTGCCAGCAGTTTAAGCCCGACAGGGAACTATGGCTACACCTTC; j_call: TRBJ1-2; d_call: TRBD1; clone_size: .; v_call: TRBV27
cdr3_aa: CASSLESLEQYF; cdr3_nt: TGTGCCAGCAGCTTAGAGAGCTTGGAGCAGTACTTC; j_call: TRBJ2-7; d_call: .; clone_size: .; v_call: TRBV7-9
cdr3_aa: CASSYGQLSYNSPLHF; cdr3_nt: TGTGCCAGTAGTTACGGACAGCTATCCTATAATTCACCCCTCCACTTT; j_call: TRBJ1-6; d_call: .; clone_size: few; v_call: TRBV19
cdr3_aa: CASSQYYRAQGVQQYF; cdr3_nt: TGCGCCAGCAGCCAGTATTATCGGGCTCAGGGGGTGCAGCAGTACTTC; j_call: TRBJ2-7; d_call: TRBD1; clone_size: .; v_call: TRBV4-1
cdr3_aa: CASSSDSSSQHF; cdr3_nt: TGTGCCAGCAGCTCCGACAGCAGCTCTCAGCATTTT; j_call: TRBJ1-5; d_call: .; clone_size: .; v_call: TRBV7-9
cdr3_aa: CASNDRAGGYTF; cdr3_nt: TGTGCCAGCAACGACAGGGCCGGCGGCTACACCTTC; j_call: TRBJ1-2; d_call: TRBD1; clone_size: .; v_call: TRBV7-9
cdr3_aa: CATSRHGASGEETQYF; cdr3_nt: TGTGCCACCAGCAGACACGGGGCTAGCGGGGAGGAGACCCAGTACTTC; j_call: TRBJ2-5; d_call: TRBD2; clone_size: .; v_call: TRBV15
cdr3_aa: CASSRYGRGGVYEQYF; cdr3_nt: TGTGCCAGCAGCCGATACGGGCGCGGGGGGGTCTACGAGCAGTACTTC; j_call: TRBJ2-7; d_call: TRBD2; clone_size: .; v_call: TRBV5-5
cdr3_aa: CSARDNYEQYF; cdr3_nt: TGCAGTGCTAGGGACAACTACGAGCAGTACTTC; j_call: TRBJ2-7; d_call: .; clone_size: .; v_call: TRBV20-1
cdr3_aa: CSVEGGLAGGSYEQYF; cdr3_nt: TGCAGCGTTGAAGGGGGACTAGCGGGGGGCTCCTACGAGCAGTACTTC; j_call: TRBJ2-7; d_call: TRBD2; clone_size: .; v_call: TRBV29-1
cdr3_aa: CASSCPTQGEAFF; cdr3_nt: TGTGCCAGTAGCTGCCCTACGCAGGGTGAAGCTTTCTTT; j_call: TRBJ1-1; d_call: .; clone_size: .; v_call: TRBV7-9
cdr3_aa: CASSISLALPPGANVLTF; cdr3_nt: TGTGCCAGTAGTATATCTTTGGCTCTGCCTCCCGGGGCCAACGTCCTGACTTTC; j_call: TRBJ2-6; d_call: .; clone_size: .; v_call: TRBV19
cdr3_aa: CASSIREVTEAFF; cdr3_nt: TGCGCCAGCAGTATTCGGGAGGTCACTGAAGCTTTCTTT; j_call: TRBJ1-1; d_call: .; clone_size: large; v_call: TRBV4-1
cdr3_aa: CASRTGGDGYTF; cdr3_nt: TGTGCCAGTAGGACAGGGGGCGATGGCTACACCTTC; j_call: TRBJ1-2; d_call: TRBD1; clone_size: few; v_call: TRBV19
cdr3_aa: CATSRGLAGAYEQYF; cdr3_nt: TGTGCCACCAGCAGGGGACTAGCAGGGGCGTACGAGCAGTACTTC; j_call: TRBJ2-7; d_call: TRBD2; clone_size: .; v_call: TRBV15
cdr3_aa: CASGRPPTSLDTEAFF; cdr3_nt: TGTGCTAGTGGCCGCCCTCCGACATCCCTGGACACTGAAGCTTTCTTT; j_call: TRBJ1-1; d_call: .; clone_size: few; v_call: TRBV12-5
cdr3_aa: CAWSVSRGRELFF; cdr3_nt: TGTGCCTGGAGTGTAAGCAGGGGCCGGGAGCTGTTTTTT; j_call: TRBJ2-2; d_call: .; clone_size: .; v_call: TRBV30
cdr3_aa: CASSERESYGYTF; cdr3_nt: TGTGCCAGCAGTGAACGGGAGAGCTATGGCTACACCTTC; j_call: TRBJ1-2; d_call: .; clone_size: .; v_call: TRBV6-1
cdr3_aa: CASSVEGGLATNEKLFF; cdr3_nt: TGTGCCAGCAGCGTAGAAGGAGGGCTTGCTACTAATGAAAAACTGTTTTTT; j_call: TRBJ1-4; d_call: .; clone_size: .; v_call: TRBV9
cdr3_aa: CASSLSGQGYNEQFF; cdr3_nt: TGTGCCAGCAGCTTATCGGGACAGGGTTACAATGAGCAGTTCTTC; j_call: TRBJ2-1; d_call: TRBD1; clone_size: .; v_call: TRBV7-8
cdr3_aa: CASRDGAGEQYF; cdr3_nt: TGTGCCAGCAGAGATGGGGCTGGGGAGCAGTACTTC; j_call: TRBJ2-7; d_call: .; clone_size: medium-sized; v_call: TRBV6-1
cdr3_aa: CAISESGAGHEQYF; cdr3_nt: TGTGCCATCAGTGAGTCGGGGGCAGGGCACGAGCAGTACTTC; j_call: TRBJ2-7; d_call: .; clone_size: few; v_call: TRBV10-3
cdr3_aa: CASSNLILLPGQGSEAFF; cdr3_nt: TGTGCCAGCAGCAACCTAATCCTCCTACCGGGACAGGGCTCTGAAGCTTTCTTT; j_call: TRBJ1-1; d_call: .; clone_size: .; v_call: TRBV21-1
cdr3_aa: CASSQGAGAGYEQYF; cdr3_nt: TGTGCCAGCAGCCAAGGGGCAGGAGCTGGCTACGAGCAGTACTTC; j_call: TRBJ2-7; d_call: .; clone_size: .; v_call: TRBV7-2
cdr3_aa: CASSPGTPTYEQYF; cdr3_nt: TGTGCCAGCTCACCGGGGACACCGACCTACGAGCAGTACTTC; j_call: TRBJ2-7; d_call: .; clone_size: .; v_call: TRBV18
cdr3_aa: CASSEAWTGSNEQFF; cdr3_nt: TGTGCCAGCAGTGAAGCTTGGACAGGGTCCAATGAGCAGTTCTTC; j_call: TRBJ2-1; d_call: TRBD1; clone_size: .; v_call: TRBV6-1
cdr3_aa: CASSQDGNRLNEQFF; cdr3_nt: TGCGCCAGCAGCCAAGATGGGAACAGGCTGAATGAGCAGTTCTTC; j_call: TRBJ2-1; d_call: .; clone_size: .; v_call: TRBV4-3
cdr3_aa: CASSAGQGALAINQPQHF; cdr3_nt: TGTGCCAGCAGCGCGGGACAGGGGGCCCTTGCGATTAATCAGCCCCAGCATTTT; j_call: TRBJ1-5; d_call: TRBD1; clone_size: .; v_call: TRBV5-8
cdr3_aa: CASSPRDSSYEQYF; cdr3_nt: TGTGCCAGCAGCCCGAGGGACAGCTCCTACGAGCAGTACTTC; j_call: TRBJ2-7; d_call: TRBD1; clone_size: .; v_call: TRBV9
cdr3_aa: CASSMGQFTGSEAFF; cdr3_nt: TGTGCCAGTAGTATGGGACAGTTCACTGGATCCGAAGCTTTCTTT; j_call: TRBJ1-1; d_call: TRBD1; clone_size: .; v_call: TRBV19
cdr3_aa: CASSSGQRYGYTF; cdr3_nt: TGTGCCAGCAGCTCGGGACAGCGCTATGGCTACACCTTC; j_call: TRBJ1-2; d_call: TRBD1; clone_size: .; v_call: TRBV5-6
cdr3_aa: CASSGGLGGAHNSPLHF; cdr3_nt: TGTGCCAGCAGCGGAGGCCTAGGTGGTGCCCATAATTCACCCCTCCACTTT; j_call: TRBJ1-6; d_call: .; clone_size: few; v_call: TRBV9
cdr3_aa: CASSLRDSYYEQYF; cdr3_nt: TGTGCCAGCAGTTTGAGGGACAGCTACTACGAGCAGTACTTC; j_call: TRBJ2-7; d_call: TRBD1; clone_size: .; v_call: TRBV6-5
cdr3_aa: CSNRMQGGLAYEQYF; cdr3_nt: TGTTCCAACAGAATGCAGGGGGGCCTAGCCTACGAGCAGTACTTC; j_call: TRBJ2-7; d_call: .; clone_size: .; v_call: TRBV6-5
cdr3_aa: CATSPGTGSYEQYF; cdr3_nt: TGTGCCACCAGCCCCGGGACAGGGTCCTACGAGCAGTACTTC; j_call: TRBJ2-7; d_call: TRBD1; clone_size: few; v_call: TRBV15
cdr3_aa: CASSYGQGFIYEQYF; cdr3_nt: TGTGCCAGCAGCTATGGACAGGGATTTATCTACGAGCAGTACTTC; j_call: TRBJ2-7; d_call: TRBD1; clone_size: .; v_call: TRBV7-9
cdr3_aa: CASSDVYGLYGYTF; cdr3_nt: TGTGCCAGCAGCGACGTGTACGGACTATATGGCTACACCTTC; j_call: TRBJ1-2; d_call: .; clone_size: .; v_call: TRBV7-9
cdr3_aa: CASSAGQIPYEQYF; cdr3_nt: TGTGCCAGCAGCGCAGGGCAGATCCCCTACGAGCAGTACTTC; j_call: TRBJ2-7; d_call: .; clone_size: few; v_call: TRBV7-9
cdr3_aa: CASSLTGNNEQFF; cdr3_nt: TGTGCCAGCAGTTTAACAGGGAACAATGAGCAGTTCTTC; j_call: TRBJ2-1; d_call: .; clone_size: .; v_call: TRBV6-5
cdr3_aa: CASSLGGGGQPQHF; cdr3_nt: TGTGCCAGCAGCTTGGGAGGGGGCGGGCAGCCCCAGCATTTT; j_call: TRBJ1-5; d_call: TRBD1; clone_size: .; v_call: TRBV5-6
cdr3_aa: CASSPPSAGTYEQYF; cdr3_nt: TGTGCCAGCAGCCCCCCCTCCGCAGGGACCTACGAGCAGTACTTC; j_call: TRBJ2-7; d_call: .; clone_size: few; v_call: TRBV5-6
cdr3_aa: CAWTSTGAGGYTF; cdr3_nt: TGTGCCTGGACCTCGACAGGGGCGGGGGGCTACACCTTC; j_call: TRBJ1-2; d_call: TRBD1; clone_size: few; v_call: TRBV30